This T cell receptor (beta chain) appears in the sequencing data of a study of blood T cell repertoires in COVID-19. TCRdb's table, derived via immunoSEQ multiplex PCR, lists solely in-frame clones and lacks some. Among 200,000 to 250,000 clones, 80% to 90% were seen once, and the ten largest hold roughly 4%. As concerns this clone: This sample includes further DNA sequences coding for the same CDR3.

The V and J ends lost 2 bases and 4 bases respectively, with 9 bases between them. Germline V gene sequence: CDR1 LNHDA, CDR2 SQIVND (reference sequence). The CDR3 loop spans 13 amino acids. V and J are TRBV19 and TRBJ2-7, with D tentatively TRBD1 (5 bases). This TCR came from a man aged 50-60 years with acute or convalescent COVID-19. The sample was peripheral blood. The CDR3 reads CASSITGAYEQYF. CDR3 sequence (DNA): TGTGCCAGTAGTATAACAGGAGCTTACGAGCAGTACTTC.